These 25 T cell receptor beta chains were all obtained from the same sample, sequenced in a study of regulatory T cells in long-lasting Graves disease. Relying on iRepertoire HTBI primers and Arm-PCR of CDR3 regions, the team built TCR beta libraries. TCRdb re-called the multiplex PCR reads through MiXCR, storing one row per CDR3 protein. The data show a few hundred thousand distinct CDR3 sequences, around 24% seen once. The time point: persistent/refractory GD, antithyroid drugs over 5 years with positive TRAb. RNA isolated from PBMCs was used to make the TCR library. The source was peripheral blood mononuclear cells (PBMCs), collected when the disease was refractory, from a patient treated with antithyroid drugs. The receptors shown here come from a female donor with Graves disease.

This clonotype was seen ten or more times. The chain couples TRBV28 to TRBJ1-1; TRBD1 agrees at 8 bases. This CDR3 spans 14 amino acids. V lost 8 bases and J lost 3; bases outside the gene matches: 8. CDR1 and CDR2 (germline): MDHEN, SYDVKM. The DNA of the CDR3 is TGTGCCAGCGGTACAGGGGGATGGGACACTGAAGCTTTCTTT. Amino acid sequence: CASGTGGWDTEAFF.

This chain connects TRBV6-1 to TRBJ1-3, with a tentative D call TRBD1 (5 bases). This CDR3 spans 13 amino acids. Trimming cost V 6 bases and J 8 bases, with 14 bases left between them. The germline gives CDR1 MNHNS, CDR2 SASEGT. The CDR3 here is CASSRDLGDTIYF. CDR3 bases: TGTGCCAGCAGCCGGGACCTAGGTGACACCATATATTTT.

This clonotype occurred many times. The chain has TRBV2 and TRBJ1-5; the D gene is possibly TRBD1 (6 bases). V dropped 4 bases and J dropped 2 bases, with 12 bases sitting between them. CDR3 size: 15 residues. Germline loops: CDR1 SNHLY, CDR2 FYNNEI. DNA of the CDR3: TGTGCCAGCAGTGTGAAGGGGGATGGCAATCAGCCCCAGCATTTT. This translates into CASSVKGDGNQPQHF.

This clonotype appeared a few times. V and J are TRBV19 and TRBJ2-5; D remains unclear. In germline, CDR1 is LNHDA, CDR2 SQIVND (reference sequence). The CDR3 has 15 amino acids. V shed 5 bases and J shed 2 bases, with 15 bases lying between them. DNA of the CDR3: TGTGCCAGTAGTCGAATTCCGGTGTTACAAGAGACCCAGTACTTC. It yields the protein CASSRIPVLQETQYF.

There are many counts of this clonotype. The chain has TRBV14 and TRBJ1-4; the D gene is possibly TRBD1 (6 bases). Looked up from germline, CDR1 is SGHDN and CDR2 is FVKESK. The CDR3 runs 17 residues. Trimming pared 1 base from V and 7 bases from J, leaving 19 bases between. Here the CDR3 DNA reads TGTGCCAGCAGCCAAGTGTCATACTGGCAGGGGATTGAAAAACTGTTTTTT. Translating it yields CASSQVSYWQGIEKLFF.

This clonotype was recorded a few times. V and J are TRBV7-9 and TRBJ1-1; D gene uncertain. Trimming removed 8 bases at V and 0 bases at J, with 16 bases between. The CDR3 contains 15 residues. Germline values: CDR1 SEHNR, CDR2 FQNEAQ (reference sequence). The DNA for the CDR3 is TGTGCCAGCCGCCCGGGGAAGGCCTTGAACACTGAAGCTTTCTTT. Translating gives CASRPGKALNTEAFF.

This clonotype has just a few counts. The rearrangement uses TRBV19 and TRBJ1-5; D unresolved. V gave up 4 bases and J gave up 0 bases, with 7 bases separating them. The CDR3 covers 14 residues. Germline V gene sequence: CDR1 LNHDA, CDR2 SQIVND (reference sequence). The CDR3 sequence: CASSNVYSNQPQHF. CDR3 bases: TGTGCCAGTAGTAATGTCTATAGCAATCAGCCCCAGCATTTT.

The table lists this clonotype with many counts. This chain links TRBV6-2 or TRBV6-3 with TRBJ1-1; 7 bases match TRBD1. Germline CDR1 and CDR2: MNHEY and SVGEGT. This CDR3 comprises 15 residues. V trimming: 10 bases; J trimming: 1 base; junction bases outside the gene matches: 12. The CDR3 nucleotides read TGTGCCACCCACCGCCGACAGGGCCAGAACACTGAAGCTTTCTTT. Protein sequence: CATHRRQGQNTEAFF.

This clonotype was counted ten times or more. The CDR3: CASSLWNRGTQETQYF. CDR3 bases: TGTGCCAGCAGTTTATGGAACAGGGGGACACAAGAGACCCAGTACTTC. The chain couples TRBV28 to TRBJ2-5, with 8 nucleotides matching TRBD1. Looked up from germline, CDR1 is MDHEN and CDR2 is SYDVKM. The CDR3 covers 16 residues. Germline trimming cut 0 bases from V and 2 bases from J; bases unmatched to any gene: 5.

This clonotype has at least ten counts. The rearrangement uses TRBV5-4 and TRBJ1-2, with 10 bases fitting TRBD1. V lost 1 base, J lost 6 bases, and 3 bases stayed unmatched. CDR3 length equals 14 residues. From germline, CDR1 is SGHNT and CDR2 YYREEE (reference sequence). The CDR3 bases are TGTGCCAGCAGCTTGCCGGGACAGGGGCATGGCTACACCTTC. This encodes CASSLPGQGHGYTF.

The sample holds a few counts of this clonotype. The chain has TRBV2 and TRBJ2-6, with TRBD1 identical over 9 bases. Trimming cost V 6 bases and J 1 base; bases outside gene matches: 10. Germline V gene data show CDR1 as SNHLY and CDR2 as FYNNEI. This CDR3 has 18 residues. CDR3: CASSLQGASRSGANVLTF. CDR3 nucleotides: TGTGCCAGCAGCCTACAGGGGGCGAGTAGGTCTGGGGCCAACGTCCTGACTTTC.

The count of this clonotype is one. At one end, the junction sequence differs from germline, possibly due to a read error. Written as DNA, the CDR3 is TGCGTCAGCAGCTTACGACTAGCGGGAGTCACGAACACCGGGGAGCTGTTTTTT. Amino acid sequence: CVSSLRLAGVTNTGELFF. The rearrangement links TRBV5-1 to TRBJ2-2; 12 bases line up with TRBD2. The CDR3 is 18 residues long. Germline assignment: CDR1 SGHRS and CDR2 YFSETQ.

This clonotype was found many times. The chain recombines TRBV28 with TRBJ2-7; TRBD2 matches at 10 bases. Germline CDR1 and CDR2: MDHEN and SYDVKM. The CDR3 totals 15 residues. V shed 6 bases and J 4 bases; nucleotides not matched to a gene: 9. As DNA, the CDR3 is TGTGCCAGCAGCAACGAGCGGGAGGGCCTTTACGAGCAGTACTTC. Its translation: CASSNEREGLYEQYF. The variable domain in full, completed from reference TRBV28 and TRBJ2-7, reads DVKVTQSSRYLVKRTGEKVFLECVQDMDHENMFWYRQDPGLGLRLIYFSYDVKMKEKGDIPEGYSVSREKKERFSLILESASTNQTSMYLCASSNEREGLYEQYFGPGTRLTVT.

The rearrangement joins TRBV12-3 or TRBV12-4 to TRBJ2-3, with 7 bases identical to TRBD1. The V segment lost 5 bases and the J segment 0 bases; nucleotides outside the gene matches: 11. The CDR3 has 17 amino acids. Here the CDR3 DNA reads TGTGCCAGCAGTACAGGGGATTGGGGCTTGAGCACAGATACGCAGTATTTT. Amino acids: CASSTGDWGLSTDTQYF.

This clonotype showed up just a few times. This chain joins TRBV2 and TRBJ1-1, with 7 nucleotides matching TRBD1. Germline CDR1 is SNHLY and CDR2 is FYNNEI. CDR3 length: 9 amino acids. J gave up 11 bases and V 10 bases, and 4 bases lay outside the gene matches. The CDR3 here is CAKGTDAFF. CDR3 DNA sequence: TGTGCCAAAGGGACAGACGCTTTCTTT.

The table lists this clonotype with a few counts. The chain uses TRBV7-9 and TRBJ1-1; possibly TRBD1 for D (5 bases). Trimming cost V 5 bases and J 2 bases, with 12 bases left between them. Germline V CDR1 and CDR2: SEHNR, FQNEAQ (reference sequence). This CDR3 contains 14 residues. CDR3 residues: CASSLRQINTEAFF. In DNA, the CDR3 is TGTGCCAGCAGCCTCAGACAGATCAACACTGAAGCTTTCTTT.

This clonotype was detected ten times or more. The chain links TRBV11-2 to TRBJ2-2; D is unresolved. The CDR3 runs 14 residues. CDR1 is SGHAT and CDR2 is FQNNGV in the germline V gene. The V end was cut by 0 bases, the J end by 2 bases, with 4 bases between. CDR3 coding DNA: TGTGCCAGCAGCTTAGATCCTAACACCGGGGAGCTGTTTTTT. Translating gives CASSLDPNTGELFF. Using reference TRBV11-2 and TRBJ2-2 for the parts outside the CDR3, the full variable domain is EAGVAQSPRYKIIEKRQSVAFWCNPISGHATLYWYQQILGQGPKLLIQFQNNGVVDDSQLPKDRFSAERLKGVDSTLKIQPAKLEDSAVYLCASSLDPNTGELFFGEGSRLTVL.

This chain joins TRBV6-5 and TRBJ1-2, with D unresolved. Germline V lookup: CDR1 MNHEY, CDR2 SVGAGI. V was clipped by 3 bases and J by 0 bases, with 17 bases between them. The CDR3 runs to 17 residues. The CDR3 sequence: CASSYYPRDDSNYGYTF. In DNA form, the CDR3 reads TGTGCCAGCAGTTATTACCCCCGGGATGACTCTAACTATGGCTACACCTTC.

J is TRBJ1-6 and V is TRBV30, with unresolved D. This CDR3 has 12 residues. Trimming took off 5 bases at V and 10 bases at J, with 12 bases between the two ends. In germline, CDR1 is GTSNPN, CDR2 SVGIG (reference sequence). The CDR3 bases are TGTGCCTGGGGCCCACCGCGCTCACCCCTCCACTTT. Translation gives CAWGPPRSPLHF.

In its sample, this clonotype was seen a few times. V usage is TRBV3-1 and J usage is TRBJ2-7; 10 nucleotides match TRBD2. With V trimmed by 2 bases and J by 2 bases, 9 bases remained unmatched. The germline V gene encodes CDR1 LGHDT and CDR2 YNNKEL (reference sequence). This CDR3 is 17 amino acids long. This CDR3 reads CASSQPNGLAVTYEQYF. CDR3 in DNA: TGTGCCAGCAGCCAACCCAATGGACTAGCGGTTACCTACGAGCAGTACTTC.

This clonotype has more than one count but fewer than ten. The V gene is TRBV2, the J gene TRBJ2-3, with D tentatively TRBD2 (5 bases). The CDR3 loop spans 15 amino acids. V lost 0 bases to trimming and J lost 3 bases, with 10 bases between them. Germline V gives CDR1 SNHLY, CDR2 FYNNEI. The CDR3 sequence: CASSEAGVRTDTQYF. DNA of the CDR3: TGTGCCAGCAGTGAAGCGGGAGTTAGGACAGATACGCAGTATTTT. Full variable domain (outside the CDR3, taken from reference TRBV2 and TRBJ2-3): EPEVTQTPSHQVTQMGQEVILRCVPISNHLYFYWYRQILGQKVEFLVSFYNNEISEKSEIFDDQFSVERPDGSNFTLKIRSTKLEDSAMYFCASSEAGVRTDTQYFGPGTRLTVL.

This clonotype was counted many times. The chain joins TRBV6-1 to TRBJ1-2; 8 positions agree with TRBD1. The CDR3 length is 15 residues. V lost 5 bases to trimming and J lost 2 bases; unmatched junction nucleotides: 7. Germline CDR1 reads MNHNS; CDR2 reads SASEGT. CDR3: CASSQGTGANYGYTF. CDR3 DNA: TGTGCCAGCAGTCAAGGGACAGGAGCGAACTATGGCTACACCTTC.

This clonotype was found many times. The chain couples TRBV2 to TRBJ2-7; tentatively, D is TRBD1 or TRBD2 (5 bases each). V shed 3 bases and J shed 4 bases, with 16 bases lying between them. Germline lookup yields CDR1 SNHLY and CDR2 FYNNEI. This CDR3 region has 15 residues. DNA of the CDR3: TGTGCCAGCAGTGAGCGGTCGAGGGGCAGATACGAGCAGTACTTC. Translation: CASSERSRGRYEQYF.

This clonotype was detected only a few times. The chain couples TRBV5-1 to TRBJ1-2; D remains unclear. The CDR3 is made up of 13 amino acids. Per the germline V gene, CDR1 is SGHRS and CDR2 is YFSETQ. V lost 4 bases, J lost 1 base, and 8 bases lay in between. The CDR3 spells CASSQADNYGYTF. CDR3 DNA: TGCGCCAGCAGCCAAGCAGATAACTATGGCTACACCTTC.

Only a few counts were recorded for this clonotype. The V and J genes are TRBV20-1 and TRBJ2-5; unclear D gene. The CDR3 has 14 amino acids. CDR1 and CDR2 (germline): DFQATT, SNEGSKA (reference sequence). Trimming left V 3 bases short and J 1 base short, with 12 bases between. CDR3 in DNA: TGCAGTGCTAGCCCCCTAGAACCCCAAGAGACCCAGTACTTC. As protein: CSASPLEPQETQYF.